Listed below are T cell receptor beta chains from one sample, sequenced in a study of blood T cell repertoires in COVID-19. Some clones are missing from TCRdb's copy, which holds only in-frame ones; the method was immunoSEQ multiplex PCR. The data contain approximately 170,000 clones, approximately 86% of them seen just once; the ten biggest clones take up around 8.4%. Sequenced: peripheral blood. These receptors were obtained from a woman at least 80 years old with COVID-19, enrolled during active disease. The CDR3 runs from the conserved cysteine through the conserved F or W. Where a row states a size, it is once, few, many or the class of an expanded clone; other rows omit it.

clone size: .; V gene: TRBV4-1; CDR3 protein: CASSQETNTEAFF
clone size: .; V gene: TRBV18; CDR3 protein: CASSPSRPSGGQDTQYF
clone size: .; V gene: TRBV6-1; CDR3 protein: CASSEWSGQGATNYGYTF
clone size: once; V gene: TRBV19; CDR3 protein: CASSANRDRNQPQHF
clone size: .; V gene: TRBV20-1; CDR3 protein: CSASRGTGGIEQYF
clone size: .; V gene: TRBV10-3; CDR3 protein: CAIRGQGDVYEQYF
clone size: .; V gene: TRBV29-1; CDR3 protein: CSVGEGFSNQPQHF
clone size: .; V gene: TRBV12-3/TRBV12-4; CDR3 protein: CASSFRGQETQYF
clone size: few; V gene: TRBV23-1; CDR3 protein: CAAQARHNEQFF
clone size: .; V gene: TRBV13; CDR3 protein: CASSFAGNTGELFF
clone size: .; V gene: TRBV5-1; CDR3 protein: CASSPDSFSGNTIYF
clone size: .; V gene: TRBV18; CDR3 protein: CASSVDTGELFF
clone size: few; V gene: TRBV5-5; CDR3 protein: CASSLRTGDYEQYF
clone size: .; V gene: TRBV10-3; CDR3 protein: CAISGSENTEAFF
clone size: .; V gene: TRBV14; CDR3 protein: CASSQARTGNEKLFF
clone size: .; V gene: TRBV24-1; CDR3 protein: CATSDSGTGSYEQYF
clone size: .; V gene: TRBV2; CDR3 protein: CASSRDRGALNTEAFF
clone size: .; V gene: TRBV6-1; CDR3 protein: CASSETEQHPQHF
clone size: .; V gene: TRBV5-1; CDR3 protein: CANQDRDFSGRTEAFF
clone size: .; V gene: TRBV7-2; CDR3 protein: CASSLRAPTEAFF
clone size: .; V gene: TRBV6-5; CDR3 protein: CASRGVGGNQPQHF
clone size: .; V gene: TRBV6-6; CDR3 protein: CASSYNRGWGEKLFF
clone size: .; V gene: TRBV19; CDR3 protein: CASNGQGETGELFF
clone size: .; V gene: TRBV7-9; CDR3 protein: CASSFDQGNTEAFF
clone size: .; V gene: TRBV3-1/TRBV3-2; CDR3 protein: CASSQVRTSAETQYF
clone size: .; V gene: TRBV5-3; CDR3 protein: CARITPEKRDAYEQYF
clone size: .; V gene: TRBV10-2; CDR3 protein: CATTGGAGANVLTF
clone size: .; V gene: TRBV24-1; CDR3 protein: CATSDPRQGRAGELFF
clone size: once; V gene: TRBV6-1; CDR3 protein: CASSDPAGGGTDTQYF